The present TCR beta chain was sequenced within a study of blood T cell repertoires in COVID-19 (dated by TCRdb to 2020 to 2022). About the investigation overall: Samples covering the acute and convalescent phases of COVID-19 were provided by collaborators in the United States, Italy and Spain. The prospective study material was composed of cDNA or gDNA derived from T cells, B-cell-depleted T cells, or PBMCs. The dataset comprised deeply sampled blood TCRbeta repertoires from subjects exposed to, actively infected with, or recovered from COVID-19. The repertoires were released in a freely available public database meant as a resource for research on the immune response to SARS-CoV-2. The samples were drawn from the first 160 participants of the ongoing ImmuneRACE study and from about 1,200 subjects provided by 6 global collaborators. The sample metadata nearly always contained a de-identified subject ID, COVID-19 status, age in years and sex. Where available, HLA class I and class II types were obtained from metadata supplied by the sample provider rather than from assay-based typing.

Note on this clone: Its recognized antigen is unknown. Base quality data are lacking; no much larger clone is found one base away.

Study-wide findings and limitations: How much clinical and demographic metadata was included differed by source and by participant, and the metadata was provided uncurated.

Inclusive of the bounding cysteine and phenylalanine, the CDR3 is 13 residues long. The only DNA kept is the CDR3, 39 bases in frame from the first base. Via the germline V gene, CDR1 is KGHSH and CDR2 LQKENI. Trimming costs V 2 bases and J 6 bases, and their ends lie 10 bases apart. Whole blood was collected in K2EDTA tubes by collaborating institutions according to the institutions' own protocols. For TCRbeta analysis, collaborators shipped samples as frozen whole blood, isolated PBMCs, or DNA extracted from either of those sample types. The immunoSEQ Assay, a bias-controlled multiplex PCR, was used to amplify TCRbeta CDR3 regions from genomic DNA. In the authors' own workflow: The number of nucleated cells in each sample was estimated from the amplification of reference gene primers within the assay. Sequence reads were collapsed and filtered to measure the absolute abundance of every unique TCRbeta CDR3 rearrangement. Productive Simpson clonality was computed per sample as the square root of Simpson's diversity index over productive rearrangements. Sourced from immuneACCESS, this table was stored by TCRdb with only in-frame sequences that have V and J called. A share of the clones is absent; for the studies checked, an unresolved V gene accounts for under half, and the remainder has no known explanation. That table is the source of V, J and clone size, and D and trimming were worked out from the DNA. Counted in this sample were approximately 320,000 clones; approximately 85% of them appeared once. The ten largest clones add up to approximately 7.9% of the sample.

Recombination connected TRBV18 to TRBJ1-1; TRBD1 could be the D gene, as 5 bases match. Sequenced input: peripheral blood. The receptor was isolated from a human donor in a cohort sampled during active COVID-19. The nucleotides are TGTGCCAGCTCACCAGGGCGGGACGCTGAAGCTTTCTTT. Translated, this gives CASSPGRDAEAFF.